One sample yielded the 10 T cell receptor beta chains listed below, sequenced in a study of CD8 T cells in Susac syndrome. An input of 0.5 to 1 ug of RNA was subjected to reverse transcription using random hexamers. Via MiXCR, TCRdb re-called the immunoSEQ multiplex PCR reads, giving one row per CDR3 protein. The table records around 130,000 distinct CDR3 sequences, approximately 95% of them present only once. The specimen was CD4+ T cells from PBMCs. The receptors were sampled from a human donor with multiple sclerosis.

The chain is built from TRBV27 and TRBJ2-7; D is undetermined. CDR1 is MNHEY, CDR2 SMNVEV, per germline (reference sequence). The CDR3 contains 15 residues. The V and J ends lost 4 bases and 0 bases respectively, with 13 bases between them. The CDR3 DNA reads as TGTGCCAGCAGTTCCCTTCGGGCCAGCTCCTACGAGCAGTACTTC. It yields the protein CASSSLRASSYEQYF.

V gene TRBV7-8 combines with J gene TRBJ2-3; D is unresolved. The CDR3 runs 16 residues. V lost 4 bases and J lost 1, with 15 bases in between. Germline-derived CDR1 and CDR2 are SGHVS and FQNEAQ. CDR3 loop: CASSSFGRSRTDTQYF. Written as DNA, the CDR3 is TGTGCCAGCAGCTCCTTCGGGCGGAGCCGCACAGATACGCAGTATTTT.

This clonotype occurred a few times. The rearrangement joins TRBV20-1 to TRBJ1-4; unclear D gene. Between the trimmed V and J ends, which lost 4 bases and 2 bases, there was a span of 14 bases. Germline CDR1 and CDR2: DFQATT and SNEGSKA (reference sequence). The CDR3 is 15 residues long. CDR3 in amino acids: CSATQDSATNEKLFF. DNA of the CDR3: TGCAGTGCTACTCAAGACTCCGCGACTAATGAAAAACTGTTTTTT.

The V call is TRBV2, the J call TRBJ2-1; 7 positions agree with TRBD2. The germline CDR1 and CDR2 sequences are SNHLY and FYNNEI. CDR3 length: 14 amino acids. V shed 6 bases and J 6 bases; nucleotides not matched to a gene: 8. The CDR3 spells CASRAGEGGNEQFF. CDR3 nucleotide sequence: TGTGCCAGCAGGGCGGGAGAGGGAGGCAATGAGCAGTTCTTC.

The chain combines TRBV28 with TRBJ2-4; D may be TRBD1 or TRBD2 (5 bases each). Germline values: CDR1 MDHEN, CDR2 SYDVKM. Trimming cost V 2 bases and J 3 bases, with 17 bases left between them. The CDR3 contains 17 residues. CDR3 sequence reads: CASSLGTEVFSKNIQYF. The CDR3 DNA is TGTGCCAGCAGTTTAGGGACGGAAGTCTTTAGCAAAAACATTCAGTACTTC.

The V and J genes are TRBV20-1 and TRBJ2-7; a weak D match, TRBD2 (6 bases). The CDR3 length is 15 residues. The V and J ends lost 3 bases and 2 bases respectively, with 17 bases between them. In germline, CDR1 is DFQATT, CDR2 SNEGSKA (reference sequence). The CDR3 loop reads CSARDTSWGPYEQYF. The CDR3 DNA follows: TGCAGTGCTAGGGATACTAGCTGGGGCCCCTACGAGCAGTACTTC.

The V gene is TRBV5-6, the J gene TRBJ1-1; a weak D match, TRBD1 (6 bases). Germline CDR1 reads SGHDT; CDR2 reads YYEEEE. The CDR3 is 15 amino acids. Trimming shortened V by 5 bases and J by 1 base, and 15 bases separated the two germline ends. CDR3 nucleotides: TGTGCCAGCAGGGCTGCAGGGACAACGAACACTGAAGCTTTCTTT. Protein sequence: CASRAAGTTNTEAFF.

This clonotype was observed a single time. The V gene is TRBV29-1, the J gene TRBJ1-1; 8 nucleotides line up with TRBD1. CDR3 length: 14 amino acids. Trimming took 7 bases from V and 1 from J; bases not matched to a gene: 8. Germline loops: CDR1 SQVTM, CDR2 ANQGSEA. The CDR3 DNA sequence: TGCAGCGCCCCGGGCAGGGGGCCGAACACTGAAGCTTTCTTT. This encodes CSAPGRGPNTEAFF. The full variable domain, with the rest looked up from reference TRBV29-1 and TRBJ1-1, is SAVISQKPSRDICQRGTSLTIQCQVDSQVTMMFWYRQQPGQSLTLIATANQGSEATYESGFVIDKFPISRPNLTFSTLTVSNMSPEDSSIYLCSAPGRGPNTEAFFGQGTRLTVV.

Only a few counts were recorded for this clonotype. The rearrangement joins TRBV7-2 to TRBJ1-5; unclear D gene. The CDR3 is made up of 13 amino acids. Between the trimmed V and J ends, which lost 3 bases and 4 bases, there was a span of 7 bases. Germline lookup yields CDR1 SGHTA and CDR2 FQGNSA. CDR3 nucleotides: TGTGCCAGCAGCTTCACGGTGAATCAGCCCCAGCATTTT. Its protein is CASSFTVNQPQHF.

CDR3 residues: CASRKHSGGANVLTF. As DNA, the CDR3 is TGTGCCAGCAGGAAACACTCGGGAGGGGCCAACGTCCTGACTTTC. This sequence joins TRBV2 and TRBJ2-6; tentative D call: TRBD2 (5 bases). The germline CDR1 and CDR2 sequences are SNHLY and FYNNEI. The CDR3 spans 15 residues. The V end was cut by 6 bases, the J end by 4 bases, with 13 bases between.